This T cell receptor beta chain originates from a study of CD8 T cells in Susac syndrome. The CDR3 has 12 residues. V shed 6 bases, J shed 13 bases, and the junction held 5 bases outside the gene matches. The RNA, roughly 0.45 to 1 ug, was put through reverse transcription using random hexamers. TCRdb passed the immunoSEQ multiplex PCR reads through MiXCR, listing each CDR3 protein once. This sample carries 100,000 to 150,000 distinct CDR3 sequences, 90% to 95% of them seen once, and the ten largest clones take more than 0.2%. With regard to this clonotype: Its antigen remains unknown.

Overall study results and limits: The greatest CD8+ clonal expansion in Susac occurred in TEMRA cells and in active patients.

This sequence was found in a human donor with Susac syndrome. V is TRBV12-3 or TRBV12-4 and J is TRBJ1-6; 8 bases match TRBD1. Sequencing input: CD8+ T cells from PBMCs. CDR3 amino acids: CASSPQGVPLHF. CDR3 DNA sequence: TGTGCCAGCAGCCCACAGGGGGTTCCCCTCCACTTT.